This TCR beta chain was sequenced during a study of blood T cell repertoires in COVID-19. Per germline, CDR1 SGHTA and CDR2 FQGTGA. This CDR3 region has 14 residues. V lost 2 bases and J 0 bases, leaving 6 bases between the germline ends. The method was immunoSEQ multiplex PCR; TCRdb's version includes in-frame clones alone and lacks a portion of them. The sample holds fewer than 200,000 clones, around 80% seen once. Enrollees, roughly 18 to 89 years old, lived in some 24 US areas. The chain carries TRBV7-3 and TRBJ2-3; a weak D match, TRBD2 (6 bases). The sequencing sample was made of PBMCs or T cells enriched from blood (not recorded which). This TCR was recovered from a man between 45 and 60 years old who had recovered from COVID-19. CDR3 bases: TGTGCCAGCAGCTTAGGACTAAGCACAGATACGCAGTATTTT. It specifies CASSLGLSTDTQYF. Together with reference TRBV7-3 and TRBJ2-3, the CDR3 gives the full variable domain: GAGVSQTPSNKVTEKGKYVELRCDPISGHTALYWYRQSLGQGPEFLIYFQGTGAADDSGLPNDRFFAVRPEGSVSTLKIQRTERGDSAVYLCASSLGLSTDTQYFGPGTRLTVL.